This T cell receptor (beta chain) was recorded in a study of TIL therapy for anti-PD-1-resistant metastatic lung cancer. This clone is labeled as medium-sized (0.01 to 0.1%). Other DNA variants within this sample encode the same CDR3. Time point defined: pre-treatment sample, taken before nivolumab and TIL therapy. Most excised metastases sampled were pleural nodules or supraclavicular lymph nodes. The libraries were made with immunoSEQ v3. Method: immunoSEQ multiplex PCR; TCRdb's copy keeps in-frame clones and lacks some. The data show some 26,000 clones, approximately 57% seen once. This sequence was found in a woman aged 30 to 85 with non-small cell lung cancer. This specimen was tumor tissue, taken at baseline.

CDR3 sequence: CASRGPANTGELFF. The CDR3, as DNA: TGTGCCAGCAGGGGCCCGGCGAACACCGGGGAGCTGTTTTTT. The gene calls are TRBV28 and TRBJ2-2, with D unclear. The V and J ends lost 6 bases and 0 bases respectively, with 8 bases between them. This CDR3 comprises 14 residues. The germline V gene has CDR1 MDHEN and CDR2 SYDVKM.